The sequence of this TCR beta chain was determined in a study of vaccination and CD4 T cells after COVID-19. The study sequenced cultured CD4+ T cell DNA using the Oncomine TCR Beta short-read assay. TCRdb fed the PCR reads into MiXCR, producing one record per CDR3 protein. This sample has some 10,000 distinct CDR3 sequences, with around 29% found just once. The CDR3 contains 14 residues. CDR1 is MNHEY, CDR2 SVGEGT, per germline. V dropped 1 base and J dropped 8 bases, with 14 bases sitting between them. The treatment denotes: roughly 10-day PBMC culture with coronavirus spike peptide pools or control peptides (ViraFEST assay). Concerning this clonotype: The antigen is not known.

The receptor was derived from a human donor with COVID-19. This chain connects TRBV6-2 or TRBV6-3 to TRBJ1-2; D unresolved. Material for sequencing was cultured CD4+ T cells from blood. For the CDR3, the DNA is TGTGCCAGCAGTTACTTAGTGGGTACGGAGGGCTACACCTTC. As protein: CASSYLVGTEGYTF.